The entry that follows covers one TCR beta chain sequence. Original processing notes: By means of reference gene primer amplification, nucleated cell counts were estimated. Clones were read by immunoSEQ multiplex PCR, and TCRdb kept only the in-frame ones, dropping some. The V and J calls and clone size were taken over from that table, and D and trimming were inferred from the DNA. The sample carries roughly 160,000 clones, around 84% recorded once. The sample belongs to a study of blood T cell repertoires in COVID-19. Unmatched junction bases numbered 10, after V lost 2 bases and J lost 6 bases. The CDR3 loop spans 17 amino acids. Germline loops: CDR1 LNHDA, CDR2 SQIVND (reference sequence).

The sequenced sample was peripheral blood. The sequence came from a woman between 45 and 60 years old with COVID-19, enrolled during active disease. The chain joins TRBV19 to TRBJ1-2, with TRBD1 matching 12 bases. The CDR3 DNA reads TGTGCCAGTAGTATAAGCGGGACAGGGGGCGTCCGCCATGGCTACACCTTC. As protein: CASSISGTGGVRHGYTF.